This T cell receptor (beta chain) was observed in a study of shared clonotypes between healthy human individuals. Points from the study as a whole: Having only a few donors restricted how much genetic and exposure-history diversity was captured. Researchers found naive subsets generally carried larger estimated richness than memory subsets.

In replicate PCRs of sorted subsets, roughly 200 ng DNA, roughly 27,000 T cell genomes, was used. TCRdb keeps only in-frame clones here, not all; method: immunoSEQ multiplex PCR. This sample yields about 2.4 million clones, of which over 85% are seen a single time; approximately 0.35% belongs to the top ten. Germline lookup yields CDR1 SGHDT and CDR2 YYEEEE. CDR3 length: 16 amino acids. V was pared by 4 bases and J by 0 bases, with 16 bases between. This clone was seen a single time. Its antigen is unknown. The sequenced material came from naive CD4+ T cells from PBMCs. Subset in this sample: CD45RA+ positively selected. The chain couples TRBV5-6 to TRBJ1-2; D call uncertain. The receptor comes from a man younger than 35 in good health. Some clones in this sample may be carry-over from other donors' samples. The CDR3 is CASSPFGRMTNYGYTF. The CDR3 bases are TGTGCCAGCAGCCCCTTCGGGCGTATGACTAACTATGGCTACACCTTC. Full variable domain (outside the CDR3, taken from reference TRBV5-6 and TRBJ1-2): DAGVTQSPTHLIKTRGQQVTLRCSPKSGHDTVSWYQQALGQGPQFIFQYYEEEERQRGNFPDRFSGHQFPNYSSELNVNALLLGDSALYLCASSPFGRMTNYGYTFGSGTRLTVV.